Presented here are 4 T cell receptor beta chains from one specimen sequenced in a study of tumor-infiltrating lymphocytes in primary liver carcinoma. TCR beta cDNA was prepared out of roughly 500 ng total RNA by means of a constant-region primer. It was through three nested multiplex PCR rounds of slightly modified ARM-PCR that TCR beta libraries arose. A C-beta reverse primer and TRBV1-TRBV30 forward primers served in each of the first two PCR rounds, at about 9 cycles apiece. TCRdb re-derived calls from the multiplex PCR reads in MiXCR, one entry per CDR3 protein. The table has roughly 100,000 distinct CDR3 sequences, about four fifths seen once; the top ten hold roughly a fifth. Taking about 18-31 mg of unsorted bulk tissue, the authors co-extracted RNA and DNA. The specimen was liver tumor tissue from sampling region 3. Subset given: tumor region T3, left-lateral pole. These TCRs come from a man between 35 and 55 years old with primary liver carcinoma and hepatitis B virus infection.

About this clonotype: One end of the junction does not line up with germline, which may come from a read error. The chain links TRBV4-2 to TRBJ2-7; D gene uncertain. This CDR3 has 13 amino acids. Germline loops: CDR1 LGHNA, CDR2 YNFKEQ. The CDR3 is CASSQGISSDQYF. The CDR3 region has the DNA TGTGCCAGCAGCCAAGGAATTAGCTCCGATCAGTATTTC.

This clonotype rates as medium-sized. This sequence joins TRBV29-1 and TRBJ2-1; D not resolved. CDR1 and CDR2 from the germline V gene are SQVTM and ANQGSEA. The CDR3 is 12 residues long. V lost 6 bases and J 8 bases, leaving 14 bases between the germline ends. CDR3 coding DNA: TGCAGCGTAGATTCAAGAATCCATGAGCAGTTCTTC. It yields the protein CSVDSRIHEQFF.

Concerning this clonotype: Lacking the conserved final phenylalanine or tryptophan, this CDR3 likely reflects a read error. No DNA is shown, since the ends of the CDR3 on it are uncertain; the CDR3 is the one TCRdb lists. The CDR3 loop is CASEGTGSYGQHY. The J gene is TRBJ2-7, the V gene TRBV12-5; the table assigns TRBD1, which was not confirmed against the DNA. Germline V gene data show CDR1 as LGHNT and CDR2 as FRNRAP. The CDR3 is made up of 13 amino acids, end residues included.

A few counts support this clonotype. V and J are TRBV7-3 and TRBJ2-2; 9 bases line up with TRBD2. Germline values: CDR1 SGHTA, CDR2 FQGTGA. Unmatched junction bases numbered 0, after V lost 0 bases and J lost 1 base. The CDR3 has 16 amino acids. DNA for the CDR3: TGTGCCAGCAGCTTAACGACTAGCGGGAACACCGGGGAGCTGTTTTTT. Amino acid sequence: CASSLTTSGNTGELFF.